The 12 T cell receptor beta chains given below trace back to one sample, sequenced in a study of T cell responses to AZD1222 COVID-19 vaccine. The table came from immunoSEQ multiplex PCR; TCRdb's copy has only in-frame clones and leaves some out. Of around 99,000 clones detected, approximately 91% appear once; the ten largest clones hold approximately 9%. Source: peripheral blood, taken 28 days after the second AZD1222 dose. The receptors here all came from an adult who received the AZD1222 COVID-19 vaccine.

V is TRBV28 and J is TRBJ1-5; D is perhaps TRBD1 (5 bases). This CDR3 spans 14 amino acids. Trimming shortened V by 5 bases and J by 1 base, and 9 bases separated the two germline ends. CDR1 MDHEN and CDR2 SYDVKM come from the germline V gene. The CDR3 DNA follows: TGTGCCAGCAGTGCCGGGGGAAGCAATCAGCCCCAGCATTTT. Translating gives CASSAGGSNQPQHF.

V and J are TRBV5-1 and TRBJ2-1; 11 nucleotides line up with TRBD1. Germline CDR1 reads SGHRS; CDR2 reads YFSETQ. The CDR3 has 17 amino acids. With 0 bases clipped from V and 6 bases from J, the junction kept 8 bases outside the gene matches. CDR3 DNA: TGCGCCAGCAGCTTGGGGACGGGACAGGGGGTTTTCAATGAGCAGTTCTTC. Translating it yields CASSLGTGQGVFNEQFF.

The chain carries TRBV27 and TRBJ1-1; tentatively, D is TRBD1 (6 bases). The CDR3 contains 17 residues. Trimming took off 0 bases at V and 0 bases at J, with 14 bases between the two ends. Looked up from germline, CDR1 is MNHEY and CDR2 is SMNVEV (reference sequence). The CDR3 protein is CASSLSRQVGLNTEAFF. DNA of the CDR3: TGTGCCAGCAGTTTATCAAGACAGGTTGGATTGAACACTGAAGCTTTCTTT.

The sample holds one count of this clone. The CDR3 region has the DNA TGTGCCACCAGTGATTTTAATAGCGGGAGGGCCCACACCGGGGAGCTGTTTTTT. It is translated as CATSDFNSGRAHTGELFF. This chain joins TRBV24-1 and TRBJ2-2, with 11 positions matching TRBD2. This CDR3 comprises 18 residues. With 1 base clipped from V and 3 bases from J, the junction kept 6 bases outside the gene matches. Germline CDR1 is KGHDR and CDR2 is SFDVKD.

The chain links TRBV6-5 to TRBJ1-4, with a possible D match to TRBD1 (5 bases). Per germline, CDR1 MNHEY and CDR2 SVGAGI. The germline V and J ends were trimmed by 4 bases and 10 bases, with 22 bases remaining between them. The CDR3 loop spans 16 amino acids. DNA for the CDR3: TGTGCCAGCAGTTCTTTCCGGGGCGCGCTGGGTGTAAAACTGTTTTTT. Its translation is CASSSFRGALGVKLFF.

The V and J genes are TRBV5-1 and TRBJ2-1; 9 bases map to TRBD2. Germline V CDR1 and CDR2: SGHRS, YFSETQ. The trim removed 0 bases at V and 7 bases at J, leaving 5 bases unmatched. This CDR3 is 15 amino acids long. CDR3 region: CASSLVAGAENEQFF. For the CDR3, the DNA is TGCGCCAGCAGCTTGGTAGCGGGAGCGGAGAATGAGCAGTTCTTC.

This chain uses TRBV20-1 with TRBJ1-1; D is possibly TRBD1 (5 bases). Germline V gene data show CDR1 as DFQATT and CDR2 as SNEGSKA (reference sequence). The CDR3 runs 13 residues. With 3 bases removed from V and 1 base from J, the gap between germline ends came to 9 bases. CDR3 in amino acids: CSASRDRNTEAFF. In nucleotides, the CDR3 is TGCAGTGCTAGTCGCGACAGGAACACTGAAGCTTTCTTT.

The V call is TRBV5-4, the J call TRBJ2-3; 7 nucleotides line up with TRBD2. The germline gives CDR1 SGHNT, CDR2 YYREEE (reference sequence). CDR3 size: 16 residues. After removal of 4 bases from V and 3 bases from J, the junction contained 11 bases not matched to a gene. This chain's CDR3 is CASSTRLAGTTDTQYF. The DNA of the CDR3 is TGTGCCAGCAGCACAAGATTAGCGGGTACAACAGATACGCAGTATTTT. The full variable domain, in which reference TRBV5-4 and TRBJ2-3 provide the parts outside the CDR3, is ETGVTQSPTHLIKTRGQQVTLRCSSQSGHNTVSWYQQALGQGPQFIFQYYREEENGRGNFPPRFSGLQFPNYSSELNVNALELDDSALYLCASSTRLAGTTDTQYFGPGTRLTVL.

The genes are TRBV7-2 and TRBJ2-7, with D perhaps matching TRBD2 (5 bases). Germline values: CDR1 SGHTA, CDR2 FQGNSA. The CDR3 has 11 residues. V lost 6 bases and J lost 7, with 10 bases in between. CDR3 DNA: TGTGCCAGCAGTCTCTCGGGGGAGCAGTACTTC. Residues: CASSLSGEQYF.

This CDR3 is CASRRDGSGTYEQYF. The CDR3 DNA sequence: TGTGCCAGCAGGCGCGACGGGTCGGGAACCTACGAGCAGTACTTC. The rearrangement links TRBV6-6 to TRBJ2-7, with D perhaps matching TRBD2 (5 bases). V was trimmed by 6 bases and J by 2 bases, leaving 17 bases between them. The CDR3 has 15 residues. The germline CDR1 and CDR2 sequences are MNHNY and SVGAGI (reference sequence).

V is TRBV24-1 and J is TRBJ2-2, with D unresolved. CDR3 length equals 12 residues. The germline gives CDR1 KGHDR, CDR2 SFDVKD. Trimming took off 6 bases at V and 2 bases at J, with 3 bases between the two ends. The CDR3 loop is CATSSNTGELFF. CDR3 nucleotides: TGTGCCACCAGTAGTAACACCGGGGAGCTGTTTTTT.

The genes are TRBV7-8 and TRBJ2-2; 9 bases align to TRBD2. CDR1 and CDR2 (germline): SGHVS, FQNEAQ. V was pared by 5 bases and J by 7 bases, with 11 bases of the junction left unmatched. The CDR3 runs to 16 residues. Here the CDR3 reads CASSLGASGTNGELFF. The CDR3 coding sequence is TGTGCCAGCAGCCTAGGGGCTAGCGGGACTAACGGGGAGCTGTTTTTT.